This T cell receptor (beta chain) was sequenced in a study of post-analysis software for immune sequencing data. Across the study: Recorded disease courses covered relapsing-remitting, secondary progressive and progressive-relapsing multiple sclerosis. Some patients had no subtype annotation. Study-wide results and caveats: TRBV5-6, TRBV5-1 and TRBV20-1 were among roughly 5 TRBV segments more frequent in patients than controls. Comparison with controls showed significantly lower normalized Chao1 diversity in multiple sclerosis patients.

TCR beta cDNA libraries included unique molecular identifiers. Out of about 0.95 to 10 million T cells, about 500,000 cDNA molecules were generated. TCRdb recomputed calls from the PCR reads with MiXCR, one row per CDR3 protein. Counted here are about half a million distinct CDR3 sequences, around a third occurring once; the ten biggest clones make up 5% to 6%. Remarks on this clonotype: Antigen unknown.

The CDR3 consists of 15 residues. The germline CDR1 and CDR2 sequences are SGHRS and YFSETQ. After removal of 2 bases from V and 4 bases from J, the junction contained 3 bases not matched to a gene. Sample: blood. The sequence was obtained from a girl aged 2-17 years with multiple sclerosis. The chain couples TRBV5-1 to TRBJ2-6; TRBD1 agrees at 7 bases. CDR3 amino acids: CASSFTGVGANVLTF. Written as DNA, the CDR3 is TGCGCCAGCAGCTTTACAGGGGTGGGGGCCAACGTCCTGACTTTC.